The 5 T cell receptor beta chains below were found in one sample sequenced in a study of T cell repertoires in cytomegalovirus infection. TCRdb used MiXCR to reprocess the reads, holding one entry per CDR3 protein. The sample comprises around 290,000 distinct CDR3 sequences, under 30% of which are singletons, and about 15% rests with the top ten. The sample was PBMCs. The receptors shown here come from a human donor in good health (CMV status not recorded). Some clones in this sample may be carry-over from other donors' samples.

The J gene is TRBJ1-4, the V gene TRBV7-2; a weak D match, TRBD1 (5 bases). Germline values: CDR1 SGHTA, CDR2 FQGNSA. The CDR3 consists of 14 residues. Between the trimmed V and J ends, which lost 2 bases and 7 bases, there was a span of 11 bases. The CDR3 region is CASSLFGTGEKLFF. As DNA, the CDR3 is TGTGCCAGCAGCTTATTCGGGACGGGTGAAAAACTGTTTTTT.

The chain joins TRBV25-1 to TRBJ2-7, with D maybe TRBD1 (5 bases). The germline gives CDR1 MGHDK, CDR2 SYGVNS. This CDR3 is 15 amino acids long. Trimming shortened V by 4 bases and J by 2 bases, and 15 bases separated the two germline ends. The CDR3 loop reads CASSGSGRPPYEQYF. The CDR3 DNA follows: TGTGCCAGCAGTGGTTCAGGGCGGCCGCCCTACGAGCAGTACTTC.

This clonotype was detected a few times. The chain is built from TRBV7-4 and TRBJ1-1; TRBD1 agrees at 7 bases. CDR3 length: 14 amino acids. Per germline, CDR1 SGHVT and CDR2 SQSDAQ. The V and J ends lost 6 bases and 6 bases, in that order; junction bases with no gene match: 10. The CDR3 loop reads CASRDHDREPEAFF. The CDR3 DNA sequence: TGTGCCAGCAGAGATCACGACAGGGAACCTGAAGCTTTCTTT.

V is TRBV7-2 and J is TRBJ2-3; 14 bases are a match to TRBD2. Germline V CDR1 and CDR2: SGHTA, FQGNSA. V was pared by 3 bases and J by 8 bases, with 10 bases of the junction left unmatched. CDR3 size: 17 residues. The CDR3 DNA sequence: TGTGCCAGCAGCTTCCCGACTAGCGGGAGGGCAGAAAGTACGCAGTATTTT. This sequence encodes CASSFPTSGRAESTQYF.

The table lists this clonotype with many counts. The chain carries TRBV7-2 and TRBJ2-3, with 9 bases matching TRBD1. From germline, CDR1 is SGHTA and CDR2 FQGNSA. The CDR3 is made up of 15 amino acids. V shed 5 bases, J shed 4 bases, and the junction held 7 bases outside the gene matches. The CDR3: CASSRRTGAPDTQYF. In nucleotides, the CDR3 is TGTGCCAGCAGCCGTCGGACAGGGGCCCCAGATACGCAGTATTTT.